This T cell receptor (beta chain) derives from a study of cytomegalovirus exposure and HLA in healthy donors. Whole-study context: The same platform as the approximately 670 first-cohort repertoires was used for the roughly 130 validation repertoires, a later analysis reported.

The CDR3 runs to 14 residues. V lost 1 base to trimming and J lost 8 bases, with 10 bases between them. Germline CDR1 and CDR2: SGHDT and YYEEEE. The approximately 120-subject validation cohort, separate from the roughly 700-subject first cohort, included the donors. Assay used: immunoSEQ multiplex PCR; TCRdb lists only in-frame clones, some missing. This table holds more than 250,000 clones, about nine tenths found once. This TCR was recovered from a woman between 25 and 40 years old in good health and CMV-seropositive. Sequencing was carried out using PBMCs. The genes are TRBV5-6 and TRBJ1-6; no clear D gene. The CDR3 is CASSLTGFDSPLHF. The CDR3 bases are TGTGCCAGCAGCTTGACGGGATTCGATTCACCCCTCCACTTT.